These T cell receptor beta chains were read from a single sample in a study of OX40 agonist ivuxolimab in advanced cancers. The table came from immunoSEQ multiplex PCR; TCRdb's copy has only in-frame clones and leaves some out. The top ten hold 1.4% to 1.5% of the sample, which has 50,000 to 60,000 clones, 65% to 85% seen once. Sample: CD4+ or CD8+ T cells sorted from blood, taken in a trial of the OX40 agonist ivuxolimab. Receptors were obtained from an adult with an advanced solid tumor such as melanoma, head and neck, liver or kidney cancer. The CDR3 runs from the conserved cysteine through the conserved F or W. Fields, in order: D gene, clone size, J gene, V gene, CDR3 DNA, CDR3 protein. A D gene is named only where the DNA matches it firmly. A clone size is listed for some rows: how often the clone was seen (once, few, many), or a class if it is expanded.

d_gene: .
abundance: .
j_gene: TRBJ1-5
v_gene: TRBV30
CDR3nt: TGTGCCTGGAGCAGGGATAGCAATCAGCCCCAGCATTTT
CDR3aa: CAWSRDSNQPQHF

d_gene: TRBD1
abundance: once
j_gene: TRBJ1-4
v_gene: TRBV19
CDR3nt: TGTGCCAGTAGCCCCGGGACAGCCCAACTAAGTGAAAAACTGTTTTTT
CDR3aa: CASSPGTAQLSEKLFF

d_gene: TRBD2
abundance: .
j_gene: TRBJ2-1
v_gene: TRBV7-2
CDR3nt: TGTGCCAGCCTCACACACGGGGGGACCTCCTACAATGAGCAGTTCTTC
CDR3aa: CASLTHGGTSYNEQFF

d_gene: .
abundance: .
j_gene: TRBJ1-2
v_gene: TRBV2
CDR3nt: TGTGCCAGCAGGTTGCGGTTGGGCAGAATAAGGGACTATGGCTACACCTTC
CDR3aa: CASRLRLGRIRDYGYTF

d_gene: .
abundance: .
j_gene: TRBJ2-1
v_gene: TRBV6-5
CDR3nt: TGTGCCAGCAAGGGGACCTACAATGAGCAGTTCTTC
CDR3aa: CASKGTYNEQFF

d_gene: TRBD2
abundance: .
j_gene: TRBJ2-7
v_gene: TRBV4-1
CDR3nt: TGCGCCAGCAGCCATCCGGGACTAGCCAGCGAGCAGTACTTC
CDR3aa: CASSHPGLASEQYF

d_gene: .
abundance: .
j_gene: TRBJ1-5
v_gene: TRBV7-9
CDR3nt: TGTGCCAGCAGCGGGAATTCACAGGGAGCTAATCAGCCCCAGCATTTT
CDR3aa: CASSGNSQGANQPQHF

d_gene: .
abundance: .
j_gene: TRBJ1-5
v_gene: TRBV6-1
CDR3nt: TGTGCCAGCAGTGAAGGCCTTCTGTTGCAGATTAGCAATCAGCCCCAGCATTTT
CDR3aa: CASSEGLLLQISNQPQHF

d_gene: .
abundance: few
j_gene: TRBJ1-2
v_gene: TRBV5-4
CDR3nt: TGTGCCAGCAGCACGACAGGCGGAGGGGGTGGCTACACCTTC
CDR3aa: CASSTTGGGGGYTF

d_gene: .
abundance: .
j_gene: TRBJ2-2
v_gene: TRBV5-1
CDR3nt: TGCGCCAGCAGCTTGGGGGCGGGAACCACCGGGGAGCTGTTTTTT
CDR3aa: CASSLGAGTTGELFF

d_gene: .
abundance: few
j_gene: TRBJ2-5
v_gene: TRBV2
CDR3nt: TGTGCCAGCAGAGGACCGGAGGAGACCCAGTACTTC
CDR3aa: CASRGPEETQYF

d_gene: .
abundance: .
j_gene: TRBJ2-5
v_gene: TRBV19
CDR3nt: TGTGCCAGTGACTTGCAACGGGAGACCCAGTACTTC
CDR3aa: CASDLQRETQYF

d_gene: .
abundance: .
j_gene: TRBJ1-2
v_gene: TRBV19
CDR3nt: TGTGCCACCTCCGATGGGGGATCCCCCTATGGCTACACCTTC
CDR3aa: CATSDGGSPYGYTF

d_gene: TRBD1
abundance: .
j_gene: TRBJ1-1
v_gene: TRBV4-3
CDR3nt: TGCGCCAGCAGCCAAGAATTCAGGGGGCGAATTCCTGAAGCTTTCTTT
CDR3aa: CASSQEFRGRIPEAFF

d_gene: .
abundance: .
j_gene: TRBJ2-2
v_gene: TRBV7-2
CDR3nt: TGTGCCAGCAGCTTAGCGGGACCCACCACCGGGGAGCTGTTTTTT
CDR3aa: CASSLAGPTTGELFF

d_gene: TRBD2
abundance: .
j_gene: TRBJ2-1
v_gene: TRBV7-6
CDR3nt: TGTGCCAGCAGCTTACTACTAGCGGGGGGCTCCTACAATGAGCAGTTCTTC
CDR3aa: CASSLLLAGGSYNEQFF

d_gene: TRBD1
abundance: .
j_gene: TRBJ1-5
v_gene: TRBV6-5
CDR3nt: TGTGCCAGCAGTCGACAGGGGCATCAGCCCCAGCATTTT
CDR3aa: CASSRQGHQPQHF

d_gene: .
abundance: .
j_gene: TRBJ2-7
v_gene: TRBV5-4
CDR3nt: TGTGCCAGCAGCTTGGGGCGAGACGACGAGCAGTACTTC
CDR3aa: CASSLGRDDEQYF

d_gene: .
abundance: few
j_gene: TRBJ1-3
v_gene: TRBV14
CDR3nt: TGTGCCAGCAGCCCCAACACGGGTTGGACCCTTAAAAACACCATATATTTT
CDR3aa: CASSPNTGWTLKNTIYF

d_gene: .
abundance: .
j_gene: TRBJ2-2
v_gene: TRBV4-3
CDR3nt: TGCGCCAGCAGCCACCTCTCCCTAAGTCGTCGGACTGAAAACACCGGGGAGCTGTTTTTT
CDR3aa: CASSHLSLSRRTENTGELFF

d_gene: .
abundance: .
j_gene: TRBJ1-1
v_gene: TRBV6-5
CDR3nt: TGTGCCAGCATCTACGGGAACACTGAAGCTTTCTTT
CDR3aa: CASIYGNTEAFF

d_gene: .
abundance: .
j_gene: TRBJ2-7
v_gene: TRBV27
CDR3nt: TGTGCCAGCAGTTTATTTACAACCTACGAGCAGTACTTC
CDR3aa: CASSLFTTYEQYF

d_gene: .
abundance: few
j_gene: TRBJ2-5
v_gene: TRBV5-6
CDR3nt: TGTGCCAGCAGCTCTAAACGGGGAATACGGGAGACCCAGTACTTC
CDR3aa: CASSSKRGIRETQYF

d_gene: .
abundance: .
j_gene: TRBJ2-1
v_gene: TRBV11-1
CDR3nt: TGTGCCAGCAGCTTTCCCCCCCAGCGGTCCTACAATGAGCAGTTCTTC
CDR3aa: CASSFPPQRSYNEQFF

d_gene: .
abundance: few
j_gene: TRBJ2-1
v_gene: TRBV4-1
CDR3nt: TGCGCCAGCAATGGAAGACGGGAGCCCAACCAAGACGATGAGCAGTTCTTC
CDR3aa: CASNGRREPNQDDEQFF

d_gene: .
abundance: .
j_gene: TRBJ2-1
v_gene: TRBV19
CDR3nt: TGTGCCAGTAGTATAGGTCGACAGTACTCCTACAATGAGCAGTTCTTC
CDR3aa: CASSIGRQYSYNEQFF

d_gene: TRBD1
abundance: .
j_gene: TRBJ1-2
v_gene: TRBV7-8
CDR3nt: TGTGCCAGCAGCCCACGGACAGGCACTAACTATGGCTACACCTTC
CDR3aa: CASSPRTGTNYGYTF

d_gene: .
abundance: .
j_gene: TRBJ1-4
v_gene: TRBV5-1
CDR3nt: TGCGCCAGCAGCCCTGGACATCACGCAACTAATGAAAAACTGTTTTTT
CDR3aa: CASSPGHHATNEKLFF

d_gene: .
abundance: .
j_gene: TRBJ1-5
v_gene: TRBV30
CDR3nt: TGTGCCTGGAGTGTACAGGGTCTTCGCAATCAGCCCCAGCATTTT
CDR3aa: CAWSVQGLRNQPQHF

d_gene: .
abundance: .
j_gene: TRBJ1-1
v_gene: TRBV5-1
CDR3nt: TGCGCCAGCAGCTTGAGCGTTCGGACGGCGAACACTGAAGCTTTCTTT
CDR3aa: CASSLSVRTANTEAFF

d_gene: TRBD1
abundance: .
j_gene: TRBJ2-1
v_gene: TRBV11-2
CDR3nt: TGTGCCAGCAGCCCGACAGGGGGGGGTAATGAGCAGTTCTTC
CDR3aa: CASSPTGGGNEQFF

d_gene: .
abundance: .
j_gene: TRBJ1-4
v_gene: TRBV5-4
CDR3nt: TGTGCCAGCAGCTTGGCCAGGGGTGAAAAACTGTTTTTT
CDR3aa: CASSLARGEKLFF

d_gene: .
abundance: .
j_gene: TRBJ2-5
v_gene: TRBV27
CDR3nt: TGTGCCAGCAGTTCGCGGGCCCAAGAGACCCAGTACTTC
CDR3aa: CASSSRAQETQYF

d_gene: .
abundance: .
j_gene: TRBJ1-2
v_gene: TRBV19
CDR3nt: TGTGCCAGTACCGCGGTGGGGTATGGGTACGGCTACACCTTC
CDR3aa: CASTAVGYGYGYTF

d_gene: .
abundance: .
j_gene: TRBJ2-1
v_gene: TRBV6-6
CDR3nt: TGTGCCAGCAGTTACTCGACCCAACCCTTATACAATGAGCAGTTCTTC
CDR3aa: CASSYSTQPLYNEQFF

d_gene: .
abundance: .
j_gene: TRBJ1-2
v_gene: TRBV30
CDR3nt: TGTGCCTGGAGTATGGGGGCCGGCTATGGCTACACCTTC
CDR3aa: CAWSMGAGYGYTF

d_gene: .
abundance: .
j_gene: TRBJ2-4
v_gene: TRBV5-5
CDR3nt: TGTGCCAGCAGCTTGGTTCTACAGGGCCAAAACATTCAGTACTTC
CDR3aa: CASSLVLQGQNIQYF

d_gene: .
abundance: once
j_gene: TRBJ2-7
v_gene: TRBV4-3
CDR3nt: TGCGCCAGCAGCCATAATGCAGGTTGGGGTAACGAGCAGTACTTC
CDR3aa: CASSHNAGWGNEQYF

d_gene: TRBD1
abundance: .
j_gene: TRBJ1-3
v_gene: TRBV18
CDR3nt: TGTGCCAGCTCCCCCGACAGGGGCCCTGGAAACACCATATATTTT
CDR3aa: CASSPDRGPGNTIYF

d_gene: .
abundance: once
j_gene: TRBJ2-7
v_gene: TRBV9
CDR3nt: TGTGCCAGCAGCGTAGTATTTTGGAGGGGTCGCACCTACGAGCAGTACTTC
CDR3aa: CASSVVFWRGRTYEQYF